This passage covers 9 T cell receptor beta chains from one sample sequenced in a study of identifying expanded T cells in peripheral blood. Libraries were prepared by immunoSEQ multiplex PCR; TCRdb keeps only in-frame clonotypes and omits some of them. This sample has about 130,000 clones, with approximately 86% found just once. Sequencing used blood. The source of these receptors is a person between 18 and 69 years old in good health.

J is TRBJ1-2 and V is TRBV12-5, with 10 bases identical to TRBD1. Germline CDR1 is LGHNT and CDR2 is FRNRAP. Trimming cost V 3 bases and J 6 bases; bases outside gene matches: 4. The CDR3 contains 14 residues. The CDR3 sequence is CASGFWDRGNGYTF. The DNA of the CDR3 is TGTGCTAGTGGTTTTTGGGACAGGGGTAATGGCTACACCTTC.

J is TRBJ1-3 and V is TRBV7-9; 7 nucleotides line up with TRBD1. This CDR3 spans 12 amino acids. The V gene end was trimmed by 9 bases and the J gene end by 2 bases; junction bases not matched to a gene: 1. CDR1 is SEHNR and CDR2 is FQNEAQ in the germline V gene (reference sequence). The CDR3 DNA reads TGTGCCAGGACAGGGACTGGAAACACCATATATTTT. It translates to CARTGTGNTIYF.

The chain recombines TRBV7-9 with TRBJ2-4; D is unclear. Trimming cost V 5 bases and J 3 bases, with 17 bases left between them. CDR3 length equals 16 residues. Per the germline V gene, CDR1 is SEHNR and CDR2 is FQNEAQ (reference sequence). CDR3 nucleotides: TGTGCCAGCAGCAACCCCGCCGGGTCGGGCAAAAACATTCAGTACTTC. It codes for CASSNPAGSGKNIQYF.

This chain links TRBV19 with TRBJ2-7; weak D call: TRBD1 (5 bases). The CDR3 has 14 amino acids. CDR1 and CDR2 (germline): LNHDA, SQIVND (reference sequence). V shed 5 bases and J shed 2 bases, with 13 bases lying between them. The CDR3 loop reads CASSGQLGPYEQYF. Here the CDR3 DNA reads TGTGCCAGTAGTGGTCAGCTGGGGCCCTACGAGCAGTACTTC.

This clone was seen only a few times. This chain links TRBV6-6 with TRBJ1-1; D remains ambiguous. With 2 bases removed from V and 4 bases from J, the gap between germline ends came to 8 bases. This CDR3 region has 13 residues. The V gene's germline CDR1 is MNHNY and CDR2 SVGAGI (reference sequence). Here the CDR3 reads CASSYATTTEAFF. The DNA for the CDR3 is TGTGCCAGCAGTTACGCCACAACCACTGAAGCTTTCTTT.

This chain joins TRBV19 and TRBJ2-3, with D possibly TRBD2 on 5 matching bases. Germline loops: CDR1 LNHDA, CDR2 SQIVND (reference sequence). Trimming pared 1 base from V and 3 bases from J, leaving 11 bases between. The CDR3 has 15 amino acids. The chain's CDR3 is CASSIGSRGTDTQYF. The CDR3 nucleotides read TGTGCCAGTAGTATAGGGTCACGGGGAACAGATACGCAGTATTTT.

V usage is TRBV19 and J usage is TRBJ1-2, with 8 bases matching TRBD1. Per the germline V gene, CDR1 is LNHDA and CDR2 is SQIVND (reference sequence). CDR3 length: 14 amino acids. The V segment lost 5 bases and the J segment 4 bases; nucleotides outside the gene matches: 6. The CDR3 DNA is TGTGCCAGTAGTCCCGGACAGGGCAGCTATGGCTACACCTTC. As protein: CASSPGQGSYGYTF. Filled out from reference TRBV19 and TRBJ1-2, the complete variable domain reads DGGITQSPKYLFRKEGQNVTLSCEQNLNHDAMYWYRQDPGQGLRLIYYSQIVNDFQKGDIAEGYSVSREKKESFPLTVTSAQKNPTAFYLCASSPGQGSYGYTFGSGTRLTVV.

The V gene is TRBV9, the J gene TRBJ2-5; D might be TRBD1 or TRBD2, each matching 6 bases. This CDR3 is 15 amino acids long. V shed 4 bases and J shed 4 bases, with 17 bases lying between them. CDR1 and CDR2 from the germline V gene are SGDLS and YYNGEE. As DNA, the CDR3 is TGTGCCAGCAGCCCCACGGGGGCACCGGTAGAGACCCAGTACTTC. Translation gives CASSPTGAPVETQYF.

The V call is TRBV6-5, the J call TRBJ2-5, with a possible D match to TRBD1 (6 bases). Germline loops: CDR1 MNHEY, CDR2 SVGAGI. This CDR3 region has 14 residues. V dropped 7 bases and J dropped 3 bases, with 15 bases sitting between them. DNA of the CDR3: TGTGCCAGCAAGCAGGGGTCAGGGAAAGAGACCCAGTACTTC. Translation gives CASKQGSGKETQYF.